The clone carrying this TCR beta chain is termed medium-sized (0.01 to 0.1%). Its antigen is currently unknown. The data are from a study of cytomegalovirus exposure and HLA in healthy donors. Study-level results: What TCR beta sequences reportedly achieved was accurate prediction of HLA-A and HLA-B alleles in most subjects.

The V segment lost 7 bases and the J segment 5 bases; nucleotides outside the gene matches: 9. Germline V CDR1 and CDR2: SNHLY, FYNNEI. This CDR3 comprises 15 residues. PCR used 60 Vbeta primers and 13 Jbeta primers. The protocol was immunoSEQ multiplex PCR, while the TCRdb copy is restricted to in-frame clones and leaves out a portion. The data show 120,000 or so clones, over 75% seen once. This chain connects TRBV2 to TRBJ2-2; 8 bases map to TRBD1. This clonotype was sampled from a man aged 40-49 years in good health and CMV-seronegative. Sequencing used PBMCs. The CDR3: CASKTGQGGTGELFF. The CDR3 region has the DNA TGTGCCAGCAAAACCGGACAGGGCGGGACCGGGGAGCTGTTTTTT.